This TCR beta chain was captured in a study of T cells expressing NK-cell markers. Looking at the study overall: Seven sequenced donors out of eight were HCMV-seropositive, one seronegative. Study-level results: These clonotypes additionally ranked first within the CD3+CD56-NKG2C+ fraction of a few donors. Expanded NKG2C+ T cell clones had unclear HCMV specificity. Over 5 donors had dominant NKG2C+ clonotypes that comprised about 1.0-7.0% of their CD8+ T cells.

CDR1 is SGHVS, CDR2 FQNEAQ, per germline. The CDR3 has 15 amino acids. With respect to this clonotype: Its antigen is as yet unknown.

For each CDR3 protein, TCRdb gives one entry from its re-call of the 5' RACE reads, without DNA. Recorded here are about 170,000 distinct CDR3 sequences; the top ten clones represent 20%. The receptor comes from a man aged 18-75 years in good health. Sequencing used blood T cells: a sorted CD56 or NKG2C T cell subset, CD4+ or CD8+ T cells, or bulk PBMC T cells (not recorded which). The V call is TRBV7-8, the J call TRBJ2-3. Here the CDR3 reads CASSSGRKTTDTQYF.